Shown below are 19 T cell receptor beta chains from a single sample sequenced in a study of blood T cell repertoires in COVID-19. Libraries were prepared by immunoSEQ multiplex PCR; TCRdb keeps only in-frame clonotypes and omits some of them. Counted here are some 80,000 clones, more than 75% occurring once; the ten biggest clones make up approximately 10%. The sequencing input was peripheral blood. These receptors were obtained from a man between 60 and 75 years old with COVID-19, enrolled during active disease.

Here the CDR3 DNA reads TGTGCCAGCAGTTTCCTCCACAGCCATGATCCACCCCTCCACTTT. This gives the protein CASSFLHSHDPPLHF. V gene TRBV6-6 combines with J gene TRBJ1-6; D is unresolved. There are 15 residues in the CDR3. V lost 4 bases to trimming and J lost 11 bases, with 18 bases between them. Germline V lookup: CDR1 MNHNY, CDR2 SVGAGI (reference sequence).

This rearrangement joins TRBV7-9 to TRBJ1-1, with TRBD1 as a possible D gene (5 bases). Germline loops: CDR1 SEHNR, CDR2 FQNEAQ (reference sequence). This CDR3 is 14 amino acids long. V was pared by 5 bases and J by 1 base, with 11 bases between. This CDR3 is CASSLQTANTEAFF. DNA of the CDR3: TGTGCCAGCAGCCTACAGACAGCGAACACTGAAGCTTTCTTT.

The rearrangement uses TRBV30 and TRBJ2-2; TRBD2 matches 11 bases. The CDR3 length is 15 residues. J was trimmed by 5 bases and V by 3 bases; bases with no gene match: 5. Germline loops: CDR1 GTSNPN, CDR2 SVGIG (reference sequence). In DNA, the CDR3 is TGTGCCTGGAGGTTATTAGCGGGGGGGACCGGGGAGCTGTTTTTT. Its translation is CAWRLLAGGTGELFF. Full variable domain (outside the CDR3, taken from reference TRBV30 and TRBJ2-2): SQTIHQWPATLVQPVGSPLSLECTVEGTSNPNLYWYRQAAGRGLQLLFYSVGIGQISSEVPQNLSASRPQDRQFILSSKKLLLSDSGFYLCAWRLLAGGTGELFFGEGSRLTVL.

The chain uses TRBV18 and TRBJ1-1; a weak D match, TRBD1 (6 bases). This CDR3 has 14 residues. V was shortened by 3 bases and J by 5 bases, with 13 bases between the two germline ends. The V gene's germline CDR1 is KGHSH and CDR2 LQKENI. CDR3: CASSPQGPMTEAFF. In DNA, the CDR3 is TGTGCCAGCTCACCCCAGGGGCCTATGACTGAAGCTTTCTTT.

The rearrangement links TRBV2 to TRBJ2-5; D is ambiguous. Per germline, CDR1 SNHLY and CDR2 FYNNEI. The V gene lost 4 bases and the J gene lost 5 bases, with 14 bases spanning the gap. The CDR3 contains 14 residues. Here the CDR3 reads CASSVRRSQETQYF. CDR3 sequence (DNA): TGTGCCAGCAGTGTACGGCGGTCCCAGGAGACCCAGTACTTC.

CDR3 in DNA: TGTGCCAGTAGTCTGGGACTAGCGGGAGGGCAGCACACCGGGGAGCTGTTTTTT. Residues: CASSLGLAGGQHTGELFF. V is TRBV19 and J is TRBJ2-2; TRBD2 aligns across 16 bases. V gave up 5 bases and J gave up 3 bases; unmatched junction bases: 6. This CDR3 comprises 18 residues. Germline V gene sequence: CDR1 LNHDA, CDR2 SQIVND (reference sequence).

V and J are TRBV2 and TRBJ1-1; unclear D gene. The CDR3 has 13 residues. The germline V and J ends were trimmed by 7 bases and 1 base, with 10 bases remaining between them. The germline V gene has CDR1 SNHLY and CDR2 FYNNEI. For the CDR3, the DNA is TGTGCCAGCAATTGGGCGGGGAACACTGAAGCTTTCTTT. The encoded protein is CASNWAGNTEAFF.

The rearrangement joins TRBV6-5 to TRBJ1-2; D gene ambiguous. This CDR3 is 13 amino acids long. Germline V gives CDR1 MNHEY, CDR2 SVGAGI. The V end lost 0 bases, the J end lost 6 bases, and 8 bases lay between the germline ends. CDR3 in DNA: TGTGCCAGCAGTTACTCGGCAGGAAATGGCTACACCTTC. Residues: CASSYSAGNGYTF.

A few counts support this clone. In nucleotides, the CDR3 is TGTGCCAGCAGCTTAGGTAGTGAAAAACTGTTTTTT. It yields the protein CASSLGSEKLFF. This chain joins TRBV7-7 and TRBJ1-4; D unresolved. The CDR3 totals 12 residues. The V end was cut by 1 base, the J end by 7 bases, with 4 bases between. The germline gives CDR1 SSHAT, CDR2 FNYEAQ (reference sequence).

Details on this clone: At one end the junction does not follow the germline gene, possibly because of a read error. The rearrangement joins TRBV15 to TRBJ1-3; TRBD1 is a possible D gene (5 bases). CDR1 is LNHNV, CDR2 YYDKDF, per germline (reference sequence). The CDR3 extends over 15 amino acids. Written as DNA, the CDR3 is TGTGCCACCAGCCGATCTCTTGGGACTGGGAACACCATATATTTT. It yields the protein CATSRSLGTGNTIYF. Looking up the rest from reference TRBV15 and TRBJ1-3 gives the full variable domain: DAMVIQNPRYQVTQFGKPVTLSCSQTLNHNVMYWYQQKSSQAPKLLFHYYDKDFNNEADTPDNFQSRRPNTSFCFLDIRSPGLGDTAMYLCATSRSLGTGNTIYFGEGSWLTVV.

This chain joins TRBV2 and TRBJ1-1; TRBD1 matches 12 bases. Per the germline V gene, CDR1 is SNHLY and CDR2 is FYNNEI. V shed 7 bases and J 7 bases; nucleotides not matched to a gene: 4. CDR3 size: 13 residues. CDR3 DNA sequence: TGTGCCAGCATGGGACAGGGGGCTGATGAAGCTTTCTTT. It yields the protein CASMGQGADEAFF.

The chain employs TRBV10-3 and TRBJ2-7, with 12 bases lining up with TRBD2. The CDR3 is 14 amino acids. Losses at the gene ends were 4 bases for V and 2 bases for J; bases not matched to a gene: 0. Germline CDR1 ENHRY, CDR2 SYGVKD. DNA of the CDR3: TGTGCCATCAGTGCTAGCGGGAGGGCCTACGAGCAGTACTTC. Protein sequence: CAISASGRAYEQYF.

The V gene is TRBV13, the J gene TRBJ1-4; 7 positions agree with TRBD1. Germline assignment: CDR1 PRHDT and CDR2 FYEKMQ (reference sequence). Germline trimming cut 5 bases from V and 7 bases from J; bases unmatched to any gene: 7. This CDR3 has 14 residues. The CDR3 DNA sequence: TGTGCCAGCAGCCCCTGGGGGGACAGTGAAAAACTGTTTTTT. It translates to CASSPWGDSEKLFF. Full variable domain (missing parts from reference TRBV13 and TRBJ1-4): AAGVIQSPRHLIKEKRETATLKCYPIPRHDTVYWYQQGPGQDPQFLISFYEKMQSDKGSIPDRFSAQQFSDYHSELNMSSLELGDSALYFCASSPWGDSEKLFFGSGTQLSVL.

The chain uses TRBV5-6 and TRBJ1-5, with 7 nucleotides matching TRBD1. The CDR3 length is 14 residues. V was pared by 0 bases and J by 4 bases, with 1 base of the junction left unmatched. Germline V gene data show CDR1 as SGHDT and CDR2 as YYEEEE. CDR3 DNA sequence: TGTGCCAGCAGCTTGGTGGGACAGAATCAGCCCCAGCATTTT. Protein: CASSLVGQNQPQHF.

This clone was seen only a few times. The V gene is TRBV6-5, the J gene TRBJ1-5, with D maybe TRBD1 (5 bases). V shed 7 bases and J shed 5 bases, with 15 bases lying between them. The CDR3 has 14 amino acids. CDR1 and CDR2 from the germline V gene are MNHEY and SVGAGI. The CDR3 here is CASTAVGEYQPQHF. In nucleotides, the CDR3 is TGTGCCAGCACCGCGGTAGGGGAATATCAGCCCCAGCATTTT.

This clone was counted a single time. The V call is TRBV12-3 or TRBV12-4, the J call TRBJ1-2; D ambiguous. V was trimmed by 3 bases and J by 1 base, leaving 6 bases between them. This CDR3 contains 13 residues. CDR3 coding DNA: TGTGCCAGCAGTTTCAGAAATAACTATGGCTACACCTTC. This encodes CASSFRNNYGYTF.

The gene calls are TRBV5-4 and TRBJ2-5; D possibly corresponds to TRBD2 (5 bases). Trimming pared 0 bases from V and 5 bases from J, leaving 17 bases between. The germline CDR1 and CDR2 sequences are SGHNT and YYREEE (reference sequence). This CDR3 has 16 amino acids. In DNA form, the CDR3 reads TGTGCCAGCAGCTTGGGAGTTGGGCGGGCGATGGAGACCCAGTACTTC. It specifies CASSLGVGRAMETQYF.

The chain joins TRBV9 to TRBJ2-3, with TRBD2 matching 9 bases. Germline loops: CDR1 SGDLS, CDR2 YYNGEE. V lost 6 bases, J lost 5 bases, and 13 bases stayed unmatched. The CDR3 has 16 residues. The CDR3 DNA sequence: TGTGCCAGCAAGCCATCTAGCGGGATAGGGGGAGATACGCAGTATTTT. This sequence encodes CASKPSSGIGGDTQYF.

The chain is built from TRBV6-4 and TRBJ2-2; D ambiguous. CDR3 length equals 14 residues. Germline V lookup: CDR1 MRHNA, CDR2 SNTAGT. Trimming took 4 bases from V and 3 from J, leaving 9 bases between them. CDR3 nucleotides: TGTGCCAGCAGTGCTGTGCCAGACACCGGGGAGCTGTTTTTT. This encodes CASSAVPDTGELFF.